These T cell receptor beta chains were read from a single sample in a study of blood T cell repertoires in COVID-19. Profiling relied on immunoSEQ multiplex PCR, and the TCRdb table lists in-frame clones only, not all of them. This table holds roughly 74,000 clones, roughly 81% found once. Sequencing was performed on peripheral blood. All receptors come from an older man with acute or convalescent COVID-19. The CDR3 runs from the conserved cysteine through the conserved F or W. A D gene is named only where the DNA matches it firmly. Size values are once, few and many counts, or a class for expanded clones, and some rows have none.

CDR3aa	len	abundance	d_gene	v_gene
CASSQGPSGGQETQYF	16	NA	TRBD2	TRBV3-1/TRBV3-2
CASSPGALGEKLFF	14	NA	NA	TRBV5-4
CASSEDSFYNEQFF	14	NA	NA	TRBV10-1
CASSSRGQGDQPQHF	15	NA	NA	TRBV4-1
CASSEEQGARQFF	13	NA	TRBD1	TRBV5-1
CASMFQGPPGYPPLANYGYTF	21	NA	NA	TRBV27
CASSSSGGTEAFF	13	NA	TRBD1	TRBV7-9
CASGLEDREPQPQHF	15	NA	TRBD1	TRBV12-5
CASSPWGGSGDSPLHF	16	NA	NA	TRBV7-9
CASSPSAGDLHEQYF	15	NA	TRBD2	TRBV18
CAISERESAGELFF	14	NA	NA	TRBV10-3
CASSIGATWDEQFF	14	NA	NA	TRBV19
CASEPGTGVNTGELFF	16	NA	TRBD1	TRBV5-4
CAAEEPGPSYNEQFF	15	NA	NA	TRBV5-4
CSVEGGVEGNTEAFF	15	NA	NA	TRBV29-1
CASSVSGGAMDTQYF	15	NA	TRBD2	TRBV9
CSAFQKTEAFF	11	NA	NA	TRBV20-1
CASSLRGQGAGELFF	15	NA	TRBD1	TRBV4-1
CASSPLGQDPYEQYF	15	once	NA	TRBV11-2
CASSSGNTEAFF	12	few	NA	TRBV28
CATGTIHEQYF	11	few	NA	TRBV28
CATSAGGEETQYF	13	NA	NA	TRBV15
CASSWGLAGSSSTDTQYF	18	NA	TRBD2	TRBV7-2
CASSAAASGSYEQYF	15	NA	TRBD2	TRBV18
CASSDPGLRNTEAFF	15	NA	NA	TRBV21-1
CASRNSGDSRTEAFF	15	NA	TRBD1	TRBV9
CASTPGLLLSGANVLTF	17	NA	NA	TRBV3-1/TRBV3-2
CASCRGSNQPQHF	13	few	TRBD1	TRBV27
CASSLGALARTDTQYF	16	NA	NA	TRBV5-1
CASSLTSHQPQHF	13	NA	NA	TRBV7-3
CASSSEDRAFEQFF	14	NA	TRBD1	TRBV19
CASSLAGGVDEQFF	14	few	NA	TRBV11-2
CASSIVRAGAKNIQYF	16	NA	NA	TRBV19
CASSVESLPYEQYF	14	once	NA	TRBV9
CASSPQGAYEQYF	13	NA	NA	TRBV12-3/TRBV12-4